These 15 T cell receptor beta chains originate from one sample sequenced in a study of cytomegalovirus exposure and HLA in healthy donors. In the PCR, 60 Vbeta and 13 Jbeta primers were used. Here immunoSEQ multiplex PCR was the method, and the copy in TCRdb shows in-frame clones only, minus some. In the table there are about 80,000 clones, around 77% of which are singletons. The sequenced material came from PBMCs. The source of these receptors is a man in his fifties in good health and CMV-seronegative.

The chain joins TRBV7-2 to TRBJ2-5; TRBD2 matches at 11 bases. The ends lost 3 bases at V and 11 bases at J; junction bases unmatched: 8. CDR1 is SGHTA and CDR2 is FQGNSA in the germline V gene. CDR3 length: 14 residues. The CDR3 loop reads CASSLTSGDGEQYF. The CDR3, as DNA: TGTGCCAGCAGCTTGACTAGCGGGGACGGGGAGCAGTACTTC.

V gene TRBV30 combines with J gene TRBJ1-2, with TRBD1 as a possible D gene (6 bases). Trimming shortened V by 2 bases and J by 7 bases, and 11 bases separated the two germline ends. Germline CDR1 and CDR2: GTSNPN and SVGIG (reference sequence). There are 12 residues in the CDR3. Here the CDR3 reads CAWSLRGSGYTF. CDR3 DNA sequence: TGTGCCTGGAGTCTCAGGGGAAGTGGCTACACCTTC.

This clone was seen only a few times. The CDR3 sequence: CASSSLAGEQETQYF. CDR3 in DNA: TGTGCCAGCAGCTCACTAGCGGGGGAACAAGAGACCCAGTACTTC. V gene TRBV13 combines with J gene TRBJ2-5; 11 bases map to TRBD2. CDR3 length equals 15 residues. V shed 4 bases, J shed 2 bases, and the junction held 3 bases outside the gene matches. Germline assignment: CDR1 PRHDT and CDR2 FYEKMQ (reference sequence).

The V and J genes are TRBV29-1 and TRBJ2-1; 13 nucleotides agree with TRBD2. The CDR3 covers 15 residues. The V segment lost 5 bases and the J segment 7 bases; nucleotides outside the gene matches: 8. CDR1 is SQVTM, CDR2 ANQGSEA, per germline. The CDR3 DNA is TGCAGCGTTCTAGGGACTAGCGGGGCGAGGAATGAGCAGTTCTTC. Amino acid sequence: CSVLGTSGARNEQFF.

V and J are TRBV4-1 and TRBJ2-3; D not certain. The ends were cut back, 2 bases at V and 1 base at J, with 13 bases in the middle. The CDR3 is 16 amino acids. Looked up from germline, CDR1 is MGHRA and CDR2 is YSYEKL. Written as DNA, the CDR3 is TGCGCCAGCAGCCAAACGACTGGCTTGGGCACAGATACGCAGTATTTT. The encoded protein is CASSQTTGLGTDTQYF.

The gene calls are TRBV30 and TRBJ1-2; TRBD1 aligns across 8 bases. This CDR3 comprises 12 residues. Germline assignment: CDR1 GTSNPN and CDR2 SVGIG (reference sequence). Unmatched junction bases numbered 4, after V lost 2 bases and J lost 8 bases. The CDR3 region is CAWSPQGAGYTF. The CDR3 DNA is TGTGCCTGGAGTCCCCAGGGGGCGGGCTACACCTTC.

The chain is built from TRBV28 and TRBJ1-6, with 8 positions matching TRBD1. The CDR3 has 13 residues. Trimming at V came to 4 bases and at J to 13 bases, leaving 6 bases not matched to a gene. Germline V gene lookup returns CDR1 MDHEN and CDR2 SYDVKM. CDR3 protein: CASSWTGQLPLHF. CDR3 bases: TGTGCCAGCAGTTGGACAGGGCAACTTCCCCTCCACTTT.

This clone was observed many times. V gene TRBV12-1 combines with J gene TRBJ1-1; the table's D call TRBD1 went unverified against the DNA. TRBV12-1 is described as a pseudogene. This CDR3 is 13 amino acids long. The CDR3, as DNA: TGTGCCAGCAGCTTTAGGGGGCGCACTGAAGCTTTCTTT. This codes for CASSFRGRTEAFF.

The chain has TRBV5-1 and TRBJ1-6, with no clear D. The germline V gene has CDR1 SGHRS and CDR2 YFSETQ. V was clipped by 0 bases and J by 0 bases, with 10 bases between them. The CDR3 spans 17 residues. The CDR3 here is CASSLGGSSSYNSPLHF. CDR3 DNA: TGCGCCAGCAGCTTGGGAGGGTCCAGCTCCTATAATTCACCCCTCCACTTT.

The CDR3 nucleotides are TGCGCCAGCAGCCGAGAGGGAATAGCGACGGAGACCCAGTACTTC. Translating gives CASSREGIATETQYF. This chain uses TRBV4-1 with TRBJ2-5; a possible D gene is TRBD2 (5 bases). Germline CDR1 is MGHRA and CDR2 is YSYEKL. The CDR3 loop spans 15 amino acids. V was cut by 4 bases and J by 5 bases, with 17 bases left in between.

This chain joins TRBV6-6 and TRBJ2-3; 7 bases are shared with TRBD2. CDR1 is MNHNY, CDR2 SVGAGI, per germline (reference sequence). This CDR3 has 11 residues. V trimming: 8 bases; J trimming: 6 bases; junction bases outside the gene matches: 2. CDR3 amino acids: CASGGSDTQYF. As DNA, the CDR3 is TGTGCCAGCGGCGGGAGTGATACGCAGTATTTT.

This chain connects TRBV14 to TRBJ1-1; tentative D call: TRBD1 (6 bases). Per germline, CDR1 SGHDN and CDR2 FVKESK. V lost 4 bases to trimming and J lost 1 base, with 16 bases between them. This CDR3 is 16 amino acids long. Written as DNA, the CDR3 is TGTGCCAGCAGCCCCCGGGACCGGGGGGCGAACACTGAAGCTTTCTTT. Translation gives CASSPRDRGANTEAFF.

The CDR3 loop is CASSLDRVTGELFF. As DNA, the CDR3 is TGTGCCAGCAGCTTAGACAGGGTCACCGGGGAGCTGTTTTTT. The rearrangement uses TRBV7-3 and TRBJ2-2, with 7 bases lining up with TRBD1. The CDR3 has 14 residues. V shed 2 bases, J shed 4 bases, and the junction held 1 base outside the gene matches. The V gene's germline CDR1 is SGHTA and CDR2 FQGTGA.

CDR3 sequence (DNA): TGTGCCAGCAGTTTACAGGGTCACGGCTACACCTTC. This sequence encodes CASSLQGHGYTF. The chain links TRBV7-9 to TRBJ1-2; a weak D match, TRBD1 (6 bases). The V end lost 6 bases, the J end lost 8 bases, and 13 bases lay between the germline ends. The germline CDR1 and CDR2 sequences are SEHNR and FQNEAQ (reference sequence). The CDR3 is 12 residues long. The whole variable domain, filled in from reference TRBV7-9 and TRBJ1-2, reads DTGVSQNPRHKITKRGQNVTFRCDPISEHNRLYWYRQTLGQGPEFLTYFQNEAQLEKSRLLSDRFSAERPKGSFSTLEIQRTEQGDSAMYLCASSLQGHGYTFGSGTRLTVV.

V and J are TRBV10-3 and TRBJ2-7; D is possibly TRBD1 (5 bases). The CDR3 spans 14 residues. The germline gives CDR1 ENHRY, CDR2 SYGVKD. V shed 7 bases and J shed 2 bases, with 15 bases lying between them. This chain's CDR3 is CAITPVDNAYEQYF. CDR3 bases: TGTGCCATCACTCCGGTGGACAACGCCTACGAGCAGTACTTC.